These 21 T cell receptor beta chains originate from one sample sequenced in a study of T cell responses to AZD1222 COVID-19 vaccine. The assay was immunoSEQ multiplex PCR, and TCRdb's table has in-frame clones only and misses some. Among 120,000 or so clones listed, roughly 90% were seen once. This specimen consisted of peripheral blood, obtained on day 0 of AZD1222 vaccination. All receptors derive from an adult in good health.

The V and J genes are TRBV2 and TRBJ2-2; D possibly matches TRBD1 or TRBD2 (5 bases each). Germline lookup yields CDR1 SNHLY and CDR2 FYNNEI. This CDR3 region has 15 residues. The V gene lost 4 bases and the J gene lost 2 bases, with 11 bases spanning the gap. This CDR3 is CASSGGVLNTGELFF. CDR3 bases: TGTGCCAGCAGTGGAGGGGTCCTTAACACCGGGGAGCTGTTTTTT.

This chain uses TRBV2 with TRBJ2-7, with D perhaps matching TRBD1 (6 bases). Trimming took 5 bases from V and 5 from J, leaving 10 bases between them. This CDR3 spans 12 amino acids. The germline CDR1 and CDR2 sequences are SNHLY and FYNNEI. The CDR3 DNA sequence: TGTGCCAGCAGTATACAGGGACACGAGCAGTACTTC. This sequence encodes CASSIQGHEQYF.

The CDR3 is CASSLAGFREQYF. CDR3 sequence (DNA): TGTGCCAGCAGCTTAGCGGGGTTTCGCGAGCAGTACTTC. The V gene is TRBV7-9, the J gene TRBJ2-7; D not certain. The V end lost 0 bases, the J end lost 6 bases, and 9 bases lay between the germline ends. The CDR3 spans 13 residues. CDR1 is SEHNR and CDR2 is FQNEAQ in the germline V gene (reference sequence).

The chain is built from TRBV7-3 and TRBJ1-1, with D possibly being TRBD1 (5 bases). Germline loops: CDR1 SGHTA, CDR2 FQGTGA. Trimming left V 3 bases short and J 1 base short, with 9 bases between. This CDR3 contains 14 residues. As DNA, the CDR3 is TGTGCCAGCAGCTTCATCGGGGGGAACACTGAAGCTTTCTTT. Translated: CASSFIGGNTEAFF.

The rearrangement uses TRBV29-1 and TRBJ2-1, with 7 bases lining up with TRBD2. The CDR3 is made up of 14 amino acids. The ends lost 4 bases at V and 2 bases at J; junction bases unmatched: 5. Germline V gene lookup returns CDR1 SQVTM and CDR2 ANQGSEA. The CDR3 DNA is TGCAGCGTTGCCCTAGCGGAGGCCTACAATGAGCAGTTCTTC. Translating gives CSVALAEAYNEQFF.

The rearrangement uses TRBV7-9 and TRBJ2-7, with a tentative D call TRBD2 (6 bases). The CDR3 is made up of 15 amino acids. The V end was cut by 1 base, the J end by 6 bases, with 16 bases between. Germline CDR1 and CDR2: SEHNR and FQNEAQ (reference sequence). CDR3 DNA: TGTGCCAGCAGCTTAGTGGGGGGATGGATGCTCGAGCAGTACTTC. Translated, it gives CASSLVGGWMLEQYF.

The rearrangement uses TRBV18 and TRBJ1-2, with D perhaps matching TRBD1 (6 bases). Germline V CDR1 and CDR2: KGHSH, LQKENI. CDR3 length: 16 amino acids. V lost 3 bases and J 0 bases, leaving 14 bases between the germline ends. The CDR3 region is CASSPDMTGANYGYTF. The CDR3 bases are TGTGCCAGCTCACCCGACATGACAGGAGCTAACTATGGCTACACCTTC.

The CDR3 region has the DNA TGTGCCAGCAGGAAAGACAGGGTTGTTGAAAAACTGTTTTTT. It yields the protein CASRKDRVVEKLFF. The chain uses TRBV28 and TRBJ1-4; 7 bases match TRBD1. There are 14 residues in the CDR3. Trimming cost V 6 bases and J 7 bases; bases outside gene matches: 8. Germline V gene lookup returns CDR1 MDHEN and CDR2 SYDVKM.

This clone was detected only a few times. The V and J genes are TRBV6-4 and TRBJ1-2, with D perhaps matching TRBD1 (6 bases). Trimming left V 10 bases short and J 4 bases short, with 22 bases between. CDR1 and CDR2 from the germline V gene are MRHNA and SNTAGT. The CDR3 runs 15 residues. The CDR3 coding sequence is TGTGCCATCCGAACGCGGACAGTCGAATTCTATGGCTACACCTTC. This sequence encodes CAIRTRTVEFYGYTF.

This rearrangement joins TRBV3-1 (or the pseudogene TRBV3-2) to TRBJ1-1; D is unresolved. Germline CDR1 reads LGHDT; CDR2 reads YNNKEL (reference sequence). Trimming pared 1 base from V and 2 bases from J, leaving 8 bases between. This CDR3 contains 14 residues. The CDR3 reads CASSQVQDNTEAFF. The CDR3 DNA sequence: TGTGCCAGCAGCCAAGTTCAGGATAACACTGAAGCTTTCTTT.

Remarks on this clone: The DNA is omitted, as the CDR3 cannot be located on it reliably, and the CDR3 follows TCRdb's listing. The chain employs TRBV27 and TRBJ1-3. From germline, CDR1 is MNHEY and CDR2 SMNVEV (reference sequence). The CDR3 length equals 14 residues, ends included. The CDR3 sequence: CARYWCYSGNTIYF.

This CDR3 is CASSVGTESGYEQYF. The CDR3 DNA sequence: TGTGCCAGCAGCGTAGGGACGGAGTCTGGGTACGAGCAGTACTTC. The chain carries TRBV9 and TRBJ2-7; unclear D gene. Trimming took off 0 bases at V and 4 bases at J, with 14 bases between the two ends. CDR1 and CDR2 (germline): SGDLS, YYNGEE. The CDR3 spans 15 residues.

This clone was detected only a few times. The chain has TRBV19 and TRBJ1-2; D not resolved. This CDR3 is 16 amino acids long. V lost 3 bases and J 8 bases, leaving 22 bases between the germline ends. The germline V gene encodes CDR1 LNHDA and CDR2 SQIVND (reference sequence). This CDR3 reads CASSIFYSSTSWGYTF. For the CDR3, the DNA is TGTGCCAGTAGTATCTTCTACAGCAGCACGTCGTGGGGCTACACCTTC. The full variable domain, rest sourced from reference TRBV19 and TRBJ1-2, is DGGITQSPKYLFRKEGQNVTLSCEQNLNHDAMYWYRQDPGQGLRLIYYSQIVNDFQKGDIAEGYSVSREKKESFPLTVTSAQKNPTAFYLCASSIFYSSTSWGYTFGSGTRLTVV.

The rearrangement joins TRBV5-1 to TRBJ1-1; no firm D call. The CDR3 length is 11 residues. Germline loops: CDR1 SGHRS, CDR2 YFSETQ. Trimming left V 0 bases short and J 6 bases short, with 3 bases between. The CDR3 is CASSLGPEAFF. The CDR3 bases are TGCGCCAGCAGCTTGGGACCTGAAGCTTTCTTT.

The genes are TRBV7-2 and TRBJ2-5; D possibly corresponds to TRBD2 (6 bases). The V end was cut by 4 bases, the J end by 5 bases, with 11 bases between. The CDR3 covers 13 residues. CDR1 and CDR2 from the germline V gene are SGHTA and FQGNSA. The CDR3 is CASSWDRGETQYF. The CDR3 nucleotides read TGTGCCAGCAGCTGGGACCGGGGGGAGACCCAGTACTTC. Together with reference TRBV7-2 and TRBJ2-5, the CDR3 gives the full variable domain: GAGVSQSPSNKVTEKGKDVELRCDPISGHTALYWYRQSLGQGLEFLIYFQGNSAPDKSGLPSDRFSAERTGGSVSTLTIQRTQQEDSAVYLCASSWDRGETQYFGPGTRLLVL.

The CDR3 DNA reads TGTGCCAGCAGTTTCCCGGGGTTGGGGGAGCAGTACTTC. It specifies CASSFPGLGEQYF. The V gene is TRBV28, the J gene TRBJ2-7, with D tentatively TRBD2 (5 bases). CDR1 is MDHEN, CDR2 SYDVKM, per germline. The CDR3 has 13 amino acids. V lost 3 bases, J lost 7 bases, and 13 bases lay in between.

V usage is TRBV18 and J usage is TRBJ1-2; tentative D call: TRBD1 (6 bases). Germline-derived CDR1 and CDR2 are KGHSH and LQKENI. The CDR3 contains 16 residues. The V end lost 3 bases, the J end lost 8 bases, and 22 bases lay between the germline ends. CDR3 coding DNA: TGTGCCAGCTCACCCGGGCTGGGGGGCGCGCCGGGGGGCTACACCTTC. It encodes CASSPGLGGAPGGYTF.

The rearrangement joins TRBV27 to TRBJ2-1; no reliable D call. V was trimmed by 2 bases and J by 3 bases, leaving 8 bases between them. CDR1 and CDR2 from the germline V gene are MNHEY and SMNVEV (reference sequence). The CDR3 sequence is 14 residues long. CDR3: CASSLGEGYNEQFF. CDR3 DNA: TGTGCCAGCAGTTTAGGTGAAGGCTACAATGAGCAGTTCTTC.

The chain recombines TRBV7-3 with TRBJ2-1; 10 bases are shared with TRBD2. J was trimmed by 4 bases and V by 5 bases; bases with no gene match: 5. The CDR3 runs 15 residues. Germline CDR1 reads SGHTA; CDR2 reads FQGTGA. CDR3 amino acids: CASSPSGRGYNEQFF. CDR3 sequence (DNA): TGTGCCAGCAGCCCTAGCGGGAGAGGGTACAATGAGCAGTTCTTC.

A single count supports this clone. J is TRBJ1-2 and V is TRBV21-1. TRBV21-1 is a known pseudogene. The CDR3 has 17 residues. CDR3 sequence (DNA): TGTGCCAGCAGGGTAAATGGCTTAGAGAGGGCGGACTATGGCTACACCTTC. It specifies CASRVNGLERADYGYTF.

The gene calls are TRBV19 and TRBJ2-7; 11 bases agree with TRBD2. The V segment lost 10 bases and the J segment 2 bases; nucleotides outside the gene matches: 7. This CDR3 has 14 residues. Germline lookup yields CDR1 LNHDA and CDR2 SQIVND (reference sequence). CDR3 sequence (DNA): TGTGCCACCCAAGGACTAGCGGGTACCTACGAGCAGTACTTC. Amino acid sequence: CATQGLAGTYEQYF.